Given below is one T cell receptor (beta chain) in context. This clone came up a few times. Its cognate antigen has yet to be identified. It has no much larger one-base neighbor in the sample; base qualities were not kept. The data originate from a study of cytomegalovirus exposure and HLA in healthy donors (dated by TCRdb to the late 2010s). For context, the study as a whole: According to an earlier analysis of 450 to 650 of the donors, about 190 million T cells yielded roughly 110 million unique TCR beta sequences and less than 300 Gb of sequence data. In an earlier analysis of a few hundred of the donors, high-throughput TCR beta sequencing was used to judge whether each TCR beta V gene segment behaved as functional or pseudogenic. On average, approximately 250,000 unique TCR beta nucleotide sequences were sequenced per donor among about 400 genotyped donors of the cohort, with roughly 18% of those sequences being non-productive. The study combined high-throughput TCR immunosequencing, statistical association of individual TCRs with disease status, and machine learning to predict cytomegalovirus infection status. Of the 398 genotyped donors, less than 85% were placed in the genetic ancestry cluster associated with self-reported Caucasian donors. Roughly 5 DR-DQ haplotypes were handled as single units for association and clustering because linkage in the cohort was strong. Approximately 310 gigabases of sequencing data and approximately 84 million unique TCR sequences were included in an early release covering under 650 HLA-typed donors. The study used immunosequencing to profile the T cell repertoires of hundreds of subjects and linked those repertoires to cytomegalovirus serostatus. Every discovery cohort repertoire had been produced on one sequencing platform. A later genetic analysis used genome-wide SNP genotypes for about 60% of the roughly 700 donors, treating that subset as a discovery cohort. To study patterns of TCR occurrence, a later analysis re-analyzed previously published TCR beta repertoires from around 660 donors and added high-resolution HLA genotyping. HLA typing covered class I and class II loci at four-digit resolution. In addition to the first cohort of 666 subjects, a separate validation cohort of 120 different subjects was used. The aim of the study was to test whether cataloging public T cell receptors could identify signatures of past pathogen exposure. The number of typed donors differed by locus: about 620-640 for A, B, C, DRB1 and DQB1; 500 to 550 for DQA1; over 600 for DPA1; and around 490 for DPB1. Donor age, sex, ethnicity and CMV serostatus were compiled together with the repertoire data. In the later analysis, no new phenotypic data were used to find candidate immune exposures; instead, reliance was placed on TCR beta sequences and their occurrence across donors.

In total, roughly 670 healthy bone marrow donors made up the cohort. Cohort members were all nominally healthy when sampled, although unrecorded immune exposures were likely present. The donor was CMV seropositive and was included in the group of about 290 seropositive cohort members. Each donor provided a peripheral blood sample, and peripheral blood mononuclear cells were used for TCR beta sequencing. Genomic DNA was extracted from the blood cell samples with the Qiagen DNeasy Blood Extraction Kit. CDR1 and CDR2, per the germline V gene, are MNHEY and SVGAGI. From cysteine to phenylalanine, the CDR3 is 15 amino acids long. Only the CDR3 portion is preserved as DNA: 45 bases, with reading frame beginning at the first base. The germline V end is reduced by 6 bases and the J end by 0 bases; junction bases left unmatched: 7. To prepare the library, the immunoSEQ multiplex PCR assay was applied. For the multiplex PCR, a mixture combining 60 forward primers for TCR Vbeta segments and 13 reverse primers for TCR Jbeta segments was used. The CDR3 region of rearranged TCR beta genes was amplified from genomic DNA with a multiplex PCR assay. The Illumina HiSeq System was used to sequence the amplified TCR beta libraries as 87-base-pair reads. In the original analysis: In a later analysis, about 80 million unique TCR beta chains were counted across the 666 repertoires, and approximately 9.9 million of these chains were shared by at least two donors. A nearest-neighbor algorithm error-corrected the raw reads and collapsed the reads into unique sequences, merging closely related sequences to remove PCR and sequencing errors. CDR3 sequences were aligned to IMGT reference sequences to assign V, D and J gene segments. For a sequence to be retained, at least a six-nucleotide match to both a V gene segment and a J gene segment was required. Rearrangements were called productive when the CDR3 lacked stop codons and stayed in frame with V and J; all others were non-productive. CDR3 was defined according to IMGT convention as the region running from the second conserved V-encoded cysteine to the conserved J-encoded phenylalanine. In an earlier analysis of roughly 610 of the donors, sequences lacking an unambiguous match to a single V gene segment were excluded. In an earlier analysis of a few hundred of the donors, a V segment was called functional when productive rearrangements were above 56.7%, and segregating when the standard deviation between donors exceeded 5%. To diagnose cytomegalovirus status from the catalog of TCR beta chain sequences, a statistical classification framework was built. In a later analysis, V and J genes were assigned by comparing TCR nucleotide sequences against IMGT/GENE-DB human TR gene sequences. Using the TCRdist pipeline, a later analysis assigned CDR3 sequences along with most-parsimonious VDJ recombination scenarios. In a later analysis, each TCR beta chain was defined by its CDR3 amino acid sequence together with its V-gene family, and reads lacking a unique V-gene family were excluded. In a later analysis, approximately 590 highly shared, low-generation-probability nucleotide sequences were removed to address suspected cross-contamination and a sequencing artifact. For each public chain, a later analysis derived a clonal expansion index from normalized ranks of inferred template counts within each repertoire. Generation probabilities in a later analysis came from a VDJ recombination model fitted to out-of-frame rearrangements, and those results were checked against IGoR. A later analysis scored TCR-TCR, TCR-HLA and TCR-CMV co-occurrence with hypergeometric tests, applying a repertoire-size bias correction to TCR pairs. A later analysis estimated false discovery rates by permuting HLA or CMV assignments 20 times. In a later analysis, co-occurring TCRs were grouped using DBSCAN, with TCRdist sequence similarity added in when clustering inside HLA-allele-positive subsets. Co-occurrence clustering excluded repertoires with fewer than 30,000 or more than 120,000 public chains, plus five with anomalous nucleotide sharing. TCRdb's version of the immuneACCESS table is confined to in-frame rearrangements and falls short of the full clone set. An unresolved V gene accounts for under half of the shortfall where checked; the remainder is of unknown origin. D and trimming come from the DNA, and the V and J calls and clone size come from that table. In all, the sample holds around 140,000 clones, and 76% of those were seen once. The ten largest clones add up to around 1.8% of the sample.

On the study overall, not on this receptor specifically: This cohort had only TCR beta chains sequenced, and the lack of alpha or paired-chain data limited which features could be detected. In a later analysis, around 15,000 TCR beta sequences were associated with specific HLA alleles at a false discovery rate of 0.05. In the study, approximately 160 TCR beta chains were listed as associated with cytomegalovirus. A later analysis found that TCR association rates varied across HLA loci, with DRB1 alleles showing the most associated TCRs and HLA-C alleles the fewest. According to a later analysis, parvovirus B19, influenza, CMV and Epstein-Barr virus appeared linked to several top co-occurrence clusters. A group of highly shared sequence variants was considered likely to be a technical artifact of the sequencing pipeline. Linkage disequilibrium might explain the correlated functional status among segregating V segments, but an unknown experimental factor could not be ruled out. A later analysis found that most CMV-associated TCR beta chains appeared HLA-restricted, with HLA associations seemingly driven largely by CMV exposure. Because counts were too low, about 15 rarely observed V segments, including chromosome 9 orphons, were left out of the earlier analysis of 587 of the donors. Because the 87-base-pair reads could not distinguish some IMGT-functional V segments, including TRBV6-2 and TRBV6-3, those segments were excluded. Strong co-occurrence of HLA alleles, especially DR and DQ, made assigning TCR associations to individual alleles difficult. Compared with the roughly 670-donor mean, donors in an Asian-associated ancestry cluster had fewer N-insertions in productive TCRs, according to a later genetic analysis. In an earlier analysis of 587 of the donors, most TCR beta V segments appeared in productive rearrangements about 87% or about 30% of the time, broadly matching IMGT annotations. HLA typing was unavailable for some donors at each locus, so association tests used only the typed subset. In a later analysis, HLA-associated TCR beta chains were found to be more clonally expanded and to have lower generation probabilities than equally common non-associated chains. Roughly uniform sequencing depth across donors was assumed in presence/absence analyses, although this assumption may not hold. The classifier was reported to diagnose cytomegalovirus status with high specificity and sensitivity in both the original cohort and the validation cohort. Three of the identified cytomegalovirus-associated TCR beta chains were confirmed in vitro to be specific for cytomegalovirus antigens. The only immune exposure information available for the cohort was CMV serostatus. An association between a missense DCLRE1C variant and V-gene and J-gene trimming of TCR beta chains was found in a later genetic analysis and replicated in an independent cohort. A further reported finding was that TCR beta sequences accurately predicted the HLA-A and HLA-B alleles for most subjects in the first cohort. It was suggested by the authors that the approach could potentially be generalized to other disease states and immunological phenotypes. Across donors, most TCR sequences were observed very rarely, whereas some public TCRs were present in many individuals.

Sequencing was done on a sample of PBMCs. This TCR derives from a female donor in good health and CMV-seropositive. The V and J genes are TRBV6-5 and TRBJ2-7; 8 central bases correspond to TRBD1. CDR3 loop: CASRAGTGYSYEQYF. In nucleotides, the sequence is TGTGCCAGCAGGGCCGGGACAGGCTACTCCTACGAGCAGTACTTC.